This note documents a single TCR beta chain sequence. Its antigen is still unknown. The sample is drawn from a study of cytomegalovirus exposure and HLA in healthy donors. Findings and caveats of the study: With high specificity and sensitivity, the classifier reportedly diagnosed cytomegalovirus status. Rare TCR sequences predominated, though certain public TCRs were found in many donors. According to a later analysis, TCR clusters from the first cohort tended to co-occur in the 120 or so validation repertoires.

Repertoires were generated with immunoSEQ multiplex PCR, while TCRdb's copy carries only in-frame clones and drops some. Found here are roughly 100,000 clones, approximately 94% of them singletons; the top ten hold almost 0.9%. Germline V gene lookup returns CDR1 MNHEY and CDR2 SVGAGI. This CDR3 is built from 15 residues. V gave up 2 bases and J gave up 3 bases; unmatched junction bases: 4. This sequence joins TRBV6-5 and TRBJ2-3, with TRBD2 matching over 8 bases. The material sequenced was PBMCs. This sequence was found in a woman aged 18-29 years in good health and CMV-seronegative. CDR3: CASSYDGRGTDTQYF. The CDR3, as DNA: TGTGCCAGCAGTTACGACGGGAGGGGGACAGATACGCAGTATTTT.